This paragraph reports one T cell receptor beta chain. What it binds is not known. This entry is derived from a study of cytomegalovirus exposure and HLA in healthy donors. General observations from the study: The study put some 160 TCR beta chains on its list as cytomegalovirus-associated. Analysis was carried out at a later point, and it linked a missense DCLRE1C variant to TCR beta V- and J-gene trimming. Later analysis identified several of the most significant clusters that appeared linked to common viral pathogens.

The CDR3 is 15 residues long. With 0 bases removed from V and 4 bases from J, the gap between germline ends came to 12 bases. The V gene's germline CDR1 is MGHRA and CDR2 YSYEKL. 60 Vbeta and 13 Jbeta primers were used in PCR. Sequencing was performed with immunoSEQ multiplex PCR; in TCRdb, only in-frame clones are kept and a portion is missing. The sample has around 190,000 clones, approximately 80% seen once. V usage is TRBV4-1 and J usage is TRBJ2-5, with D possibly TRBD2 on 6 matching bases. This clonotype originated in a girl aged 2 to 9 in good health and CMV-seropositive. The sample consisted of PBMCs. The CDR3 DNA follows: TGCGCCAGCAGCCAAGATAAGGAGGGACGAGAGACCCAGTACTTC. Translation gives CASSQDKEGRETQYF.